These 11 T cell receptor beta chains came from one sample sequenced in a study of T cell responses to AZD1222 COVID-19 vaccine. Using immunoSEQ multiplex PCR, the repertoire was profiled, and TCRdb retains in-frame clones only, with some absent. The table records approximately 110,000 clones, about 90% of them present only once. The sequencing used peripheral blood, collected on day 0 of AZD1222 vaccination. Receptor source: an adult in good health.

The chain is built from TRBV2 and TRBJ2-5, with D perhaps TRBD1 (6 bases). The germline V gene encodes CDR1 SNHLY and CDR2 FYNNEI. The CDR3 has 14 amino acids. Trimming removed 4 bases from V and 4 bases from J, with 13 bases in between. In DNA form, the CDR3 reads TGTGCCAGCAGTGTTGTAAGGGGGATAGAGACCCAGTACTTC. Its protein is CASSVVRGIETQYF.

This chain connects TRBV2 to TRBJ2-2; the D is unclear. This CDR3 has 12 residues. The germline V gene encodes CDR1 SNHLY and CDR2 FYNNEI. V was cut by 10 bases and J by 7 bases, with 13 bases left in between. CDR3: CANNPWGGELFF. The DNA of the CDR3 is TGTGCCAACAACCCATGGGGCGGGGAGCTGTTTTTT.

The chain employs TRBV7-9 and TRBJ2-1; the D gene is possibly TRBD2 (8 bases). The V gene's germline CDR1 is SEHNR and CDR2 FQNEAQ (reference sequence). CDR3 length: 19 amino acids. V gave up 2 bases and J gave up 5 bases, with 25 bases separating them. The CDR3: CASSLRSLAGLRGHNEQFF. CDR3 DNA: TGTGCCAGCAGCTTAAGGTCGCTAGCGGGTTTAAGGGGGCACAATGAGCAGTTCTTC.

J is TRBJ2-7 and V is TRBV11-3; no clear D gene. This CDR3 has 14 residues. The V gene's germline CDR1 is SGHNT and CDR2 YENEEA. V was pared by 5 bases and J by 2 bases, with 13 bases between. CDR3 DNA sequence: TGTGCCAGCAGCCGTGGAGAGGAGCCCTACGAGCAGTACTTC. This encodes CASSRGEEPYEQYF. The full variable domain, its missing parts supplied by reference TRBV11-3 and TRBJ2-7, is EAGVVQSPRYKIIEKKQPVAFWCNPISGHNTLYWYLQNLGQGPELLIRYENEEAVDDSQLPKDRFSAERLKGVDSTLKIQPAELGDSAVYLCASSRGEEPYEQYFGPGTRLTVT.

J is TRBJ2-1 and V is TRBV11-3; 10 positions agree with TRBD2. The germline V gene encodes CDR1 SGHNT and CDR2 YENEEA. This CDR3 has 15 residues. Unmatched junction bases numbered 6, after V lost 1 base and J lost 9 bases. Here the CDR3 DNA reads TGTGCCAGCAGCTTAGTTCCTAGCGGGAGTTCTGAGCAGTTCTTC. Protein sequence: CASSLVPSGSSEQFF.

The V call is TRBV14, the J call TRBJ2-1; 14 bases map to TRBD2. In germline, CDR1 is SGHDN, CDR2 FVKESK. V trimming: 4 bases; J trimming: 0 bases; junction bases outside the gene matches: 11. The CDR3 is made up of 20 amino acids. The CDR3 is CASSLRLAGGPDNSYNEQFF. The CDR3 nucleotides are TGTGCCAGCAGCCTCCGACTAGCGGGAGGGCCAGATAACTCCTACAATGAGCAGTTCTTC.

The chain employs TRBV21-1 and TRBJ1-2; the table assigns TRBD1, which was not confirmed against the DNA. TRBV21-1 is a known pseudogene. The CDR3 has 13 residues. The CDR3 sequence: CASTTDRAYGYTF. Written as DNA, the CDR3 is TGTGCCAGCACTACAGACAGGGCCTATGGCTACACCTTC.

The chain joins TRBV14 to TRBJ2-7; 12 positions agree with TRBD2. The CDR3 contains 16 residues. The V gene's germline CDR1 is SGHDN and CDR2 FVKESK. The V and J ends lost 4 bases and 7 bases, in that order; junction bases with no gene match: 11. Written as DNA, the CDR3 is TGTGCCAGCAGCCCTCCAAGGGCTAGCGGGAGGGAGGAGCAGTACTTC. This encodes CASSPPRASGREEQYF.

The rearrangement links TRBV5-1 to TRBJ1-6, with D possibly TRBD1 on 5 matching bases. Deletions cut 1 base from V and 5 bases from J, with 13 bases between. Germline values: CDR1 SGHRS, CDR2 YFSETQ. This CDR3 comprises 16 residues. The chain's CDR3 is CASSLRDQTHNSPLHF. CDR3 bases: TGCGCCAGCAGCTTGCGGGACCAGACCCATAATTCACCCCTCCACTTT.

The genes are TRBV10-1 and TRBJ2-5; D perhaps matches TRBD1 (5 bases). Germline CDR1 is WNHNN and CDR2 is SYGVQD (reference sequence). The CDR3 consists of 13 residues. V was cut by 9 bases and J by 0 bases, with 11 bases left in between. The CDR3 coding sequence is TGCGCCAGTGTCCAGGGTGACCAAGAGACCCAGTACTTC. It specifies CASVQGDQETQYF.

The chain is built from TRBV10-2 and TRBJ1-3; unclear D gene. The V end lost 11 bases, the J end lost 0 bases, and 14 bases lay between the germline ends. Per the germline V gene, CDR1 is WSHSY and CDR2 is SAAADI. This CDR3 spans 14 amino acids. CDR3 sequence: CAARRPSSGNTIYF. CDR3 nucleotide sequence: TGCGCCGCGAGAAGGCCTTCCTCTGGAAACACCATATATTTT.